This T cell receptor (beta chain) originates from a study of cytomegalovirus exposure and HLA in healthy donors. Study outcomes and limitations: The listing of 150 to 200 TCR beta chains classed them as cytomegalovirus-associated.

The repertoire was sequenced with immunoSEQ multiplex PCR; TCRdb's copy has only in-frame clones and lacks some. The sample has 110,000 to 150,000 clones, approximately 86% seen once. On this clone itself: Its specificity is unknown.

The origin of this receptor is a woman in her late teens or twenties in good health and CMV-seropositive. The specimen sequenced was PBMCs.

The CDR3 region is CASSPRQGNTEAFF. As DNA, the CDR3 is TGCGCCAGCAGCCCCAGACAGGGGAACACTGAAGCTTTCTTT. This chain links TRBV5-1 with TRBJ1-1; 7 bases fit TRBD1. After removal of 4 bases from V and 1 base from J, the junction contained 4 bases not matched to a gene. Germline loops: CDR1 SGHRS, CDR2 YFSETQ. The CDR3 is 14 residues long.